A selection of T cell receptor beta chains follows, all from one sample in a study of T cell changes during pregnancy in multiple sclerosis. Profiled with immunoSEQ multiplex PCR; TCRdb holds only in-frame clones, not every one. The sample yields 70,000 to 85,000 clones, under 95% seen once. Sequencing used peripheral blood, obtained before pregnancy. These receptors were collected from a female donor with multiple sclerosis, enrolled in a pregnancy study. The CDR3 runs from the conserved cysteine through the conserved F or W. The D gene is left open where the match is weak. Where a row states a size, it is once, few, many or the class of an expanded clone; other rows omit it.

TGTGCCAGCAGCTTAACAGCAGCGGGGGCCCCCAGTCCCCACAATGAGCAGTTCTTC CASSLTAAGAPSPHNEQFF TRBV7-3 TRBD2 NA TRBJ2-1
TGTGCCAGCAGCCCTACAGCCTTTGTGAAGCAGTACTTC CASSPTAFVKQYF TRBV14 NA NA TRBJ2-7
TGTGCCAGCAGCCCCGCACTAGCGGGGGGCAGAGATACGCAGTATTTT CASSPALAGGRDTQYF TRBV9 TRBD2 NA TRBJ2-3
TGTGCCTGGAGTGTGACAGGTTCAGATGGCTACACCTTC CAWSVTGSDGYTF TRBV30 NA NA TRBJ1-2
TGTGCCAGCATTTTAGCCGGTAGCTCCTACAATGAGCAGTTCTTC CASILAGSSYNEQFF TRBV6-1 NA NA TRBJ2-1
TGTGCCAGCCTCCGGCCGGAGGGGATTATTGAAGCTTTCTTT CASLRPEGIIEAFF TRBV6-6 NA once TRBJ1-1
TGTGCCAGCAACCCTCTCCGGTTTGAAGCTTTCTTT CASNPLRFEAFF TRBV7-9 NA NA TRBJ1-1
TGTGCCAGCAGCTGGGAAGGACAGGGGAATAACTATGGCTACACCTTC CASSWEGQGNNYGYTF TRBV4-2 TRBD1 NA TRBJ1-2
TGTGCCAGCAGGGAAAATAAGGGGGCGGCTCAGCCCCAGCATTTT CASRENKGAAQPQHF TRBV27 TRBD1 NA TRBJ1-5
TGTGCCAGCAGTTTCACGGGGTGGGCTGAGCAGTTCTTC CASSFTGWAEQFF TRBV6-5 NA NA TRBJ2-1
TGTGCCAGCAGACCCGGGCAGGGTGTATTCTACGAGCAGTACTTC CASRPGQGVFYEQYF TRBV6-5 NA NA TRBJ2-7
TGTGCCAGCAGTTTAGGGACAAGGAATAATTCACCCCTCCACTTT CASSLGTRNNSPLHF TRBV27 NA NA TRBJ1-6
TGTGCCAGCAGTGAAGACGGAGAGGGTACTGAAGCTTTCTTT CASSEDGEGTEAFF TRBV2 NA once TRBJ1-1
TGTGCCAGCAGCTTAACCGGGAGCTTCAGCTACGAGCAGTACTTC CASSLTGSFSYEQYF TRBV7-6 NA few TRBJ2-7
TGTGCCACCGGACTAGTACATAGGGATGAGCAGTTCTTC CATGLVHRDEQFF TRBV11-2 TRBD2 once TRBJ2-1
TGTGCCAGCAGCTTAAATTTTGGGACAGGGTACAATGAGCAGTTCTTC CASSLNFGTGYNEQFF TRBV7-3 TRBD1 NA TRBJ2-1
TGTGCCAGTGGGGAGGGGGGATTCCAAGAGACCCAGTACTTC CASGEGGFQETQYF TRBV10-3 NA once TRBJ2-5
TGTGCCAGCAGCACCGGACTAGCGGGGTTAGCCAAAAACATTCAGTACTTC CASSTGLAGLAKNIQYF TRBV5-6 TRBD2 NA TRBJ2-4
TGTGCCAGCAGCTTTATGTCGGGCCAAGAGACCCAGTACTTC CASSFMSGQETQYF TRBV13 NA NA TRBJ2-5
TGTGCCAGCAGCTTATTAGCGCACCTGGGAGGTGAGCAGTTCTTC CASSLLAHLGGEQFF TRBV13 NA once TRBJ2-1
TGTGCCGCAGGGTTTAGCACAGATACGCAGTATTTT CAAGFSTDTQYF TRBV6-5 NA NA TRBJ2-3
TGTGCCAGTAGTGACAGCATTCATCAGCCCCAGCATTTT CASSDSIHQPQHF TRBV19 NA NA TRBJ1-5
TGTGCCAGCAGCTCTGCGTGGGCTTTGGCGGGGGCGAGCTCCTACGAGCAGTACTTC CASSSAWALAGASSYEQYF TRBV7-9 NA once TRBJ2-7
TGCGCCAGCAGCTTGGCTAGCGGGGGACCCAATGAGCAGTTCTTC CASSLASGGPNEQFF TRBV5-1 TRBD2 NA TRBJ2-1
TGTGCCAGCAGCCGCACCCTTCCGGGACAGGGCACAGATACGCAGTATTTT CASSRTLPGQGTDTQYF TRBV7-2 TRBD1 NA TRBJ2-3
TGTGCCAGCAGCGCCCTGGGTGACAGGGGCTATGGCTACACCTTC CASSALGDRGYGYTF TRBV9 TRBD1 few TRBJ1-2
TGTGCCAGCAGCTTGGCGGGGGGACCAGAAGAGACCCAGTACTTC CASSLAGGPEETQYF TRBV11-1 TRBD2 NA TRBJ2-5
TGTGCCAGCAGCGTCAACCCAGGAGGGGATCAGCCCCAGCATTTT CASSVNPGGDQPQHF TRBV7-8 NA NA TRBJ1-5
TGCGCCAGCAGCTCGGGGGGTGGGGAGACCCAGTACTTC CASSSGGGETQYF TRBV5-1 TRBD2 NA TRBJ2-5
TGTGCCAGCAGTGGAACCGGGACTAGCGGGGGTTACAATGAGCAGTTCTTC CASSGTGTSGGYNEQFF TRBV2 TRBD2 NA TRBJ2-1
TGTGCCAGCTCACCGGGACAGGGGAAGACCCAGTACTTC CASSPGQGKTQYF TRBV18 TRBD1 NA TRBJ2-5
TGTGCCAGCCTCACTGGGAACACTGAAGCTTTCTTT CASLTGNTEAFF TRBV19 NA once TRBJ1-1
TGTGCCAGCAGTTACTCGAACTGGGGGCGAGACTCCGAAGCTTTCTTT CASSYSNWGRDSEAFF TRBV6-5 NA NA TRBJ1-1
TGTGCCAGCAGCTTGGCCGGTGGGGGCCGAGGTGGCTACACCTTC CASSLAGGGRGGYTF TRBV5-4 NA NA TRBJ1-2
TGTGCCAGCAGCGTAGGGACAGGGGGAAATCAGCCCCAGCATTTT CASSVGTGGNQPQHF TRBV9 TRBD1 NA TRBJ1-5
TGTGCCAGTAGTATAGCGGGGACAGGGTCCCACGAGCAGTACTTC CASSIAGTGSHEQYF TRBV19 TRBD1 NA TRBJ2-7
TGTGCCAGCAGCCTTTCCTCGGACACCATATATTTT CASSLSSDTIYF TRBV5-4 NA NA TRBJ1-3
TGCGCCAGCAGCATCACAGGGGAGGCCTACAATGAGCAGTTCTTC CASSITGEAYNEQFF TRBV5-1 NA NA TRBJ2-1
TGTGCCAGCAGCCCCGGACTCCGCTTCAATGAGCAGTTCTTC CASSPGLRFNEQFF TRBV13 NA NA TRBJ2-1
TGTGCCAGCAGTTACTCGTCGGGGGGCCTTAATTCACCCCTCCACTTT CASSYSSGGLNSPLHF TRBV6-5 NA NA TRBJ1-6